This TCR beta chain came from a study of OX40 agonist ivuxolimab in advanced cancers. Study-wide results and limits: Expanded clones belonging to CD8+ T cells outnumbered, on average, those of CD4+.

TCRdb's table, derived via immunoSEQ multiplex PCR, lists solely in-frame clones and lacks some. The data contain approximately 69,000 clones, approximately 86% of them singletons. Autoimmune disease history or systemic immunosuppression excluded patients. The study sampled blood at baseline, cycle 4 day 1, and cycle 7 day 1. Remarks on this clone: Its antigen remains unidentified.

The CDR3 runs to 14 residues. Germline V CDR1 and CDR2: SGHRS, YFSETQ. The trim removed 4 bases at V and 3 bases at J, leaving 2 bases unmatched. The V call is TRBV5-1, the J call TRBJ2-7, with 12 bases aligning to TRBD2. The sequenced sample was CD4+ or CD8+ T cells sorted from blood, obtained in a trial of the OX40 agonist ivuxolimab. The sequence derives from an adult with an advanced solid tumor such as melanoma, head and neck, liver or kidney cancer. This CDR3 is CASSRTSGDYEQYF. CDR3 nucleotides: TGCGCCAGCAGCAGGACTAGCGGGGACTACGAGCAGTACTTC.